The 10 T cell receptor beta chains below all came from one sample that was sequenced in a study of CD8+ T cells in alopecia areata (dated by TCRdb to 2016 to 2019). This specimen's time point label, per the study, means: baseline before oral tofacitinib. Library preparation was by the immunoSEQ multiplex PCR assay. RNA was extracted from all samples and reverse transcribed into cDNA as template for TCR sequencing. The table was pulled from immuneACCESS by TCRdb, which kept in-frame rearrangements only. Such tables lose some clones; where checked, under half of the loss comes from unresolved V genes, and the rest has no known cause. This sample gives hundreds of thousands of clones in total; about two thirds of them show up just once. The ten most abundant clones make up 0.95% to 1.5% of the sample. Sequencing used CD4+ T cells sorted from blood, obtained at week 0. The receptors originated from a human donor with alopecia areata.

A remark on this clone: Within the sample, other DNA sequences also encode this same CDR3. The chain couples TRBV29-1 to TRBJ2-5, with D unresolved. Trimming removed 4 bases at V and 5 bases at J, with 14 bases between. The germline V gene has CDR1 SQVTM and CDR2 ANQGSEA. The CDR3 has 13 amino acids. CDR3 residues: CSVGGYITETQYF. CDR3 sequence (DNA): TGCAGCGTTGGAGGTTATATTACGGAGACCCAGTACTTC.

The gene calls are TRBV4-2 and TRBJ2-1; D gene ambiguous. Germline CDR1 reads LGHNA; CDR2 reads YNFKEQ. V lost 0 bases and J lost 5, with 5 bases in between. The CDR3 runs to 13 residues. CDR3 DNA sequence: TGTGCCAGCAGCCAAGAGCCCCACAATGAGCAGTTCTTC. Translating it yields CASSQEPHNEQFF.

This clone was observed a few times. This sequence joins TRBV5-1 and TRBJ2-5; weak D call: TRBD1 (6 bases). Trimming cost V 0 bases and J 4 bases, with 10 bases left between them. CDR1 SGHRS and CDR2 YFSETQ come from the germline V gene. This CDR3 contains 14 residues. DNA for the CDR3: TGCGCCAGCAGCTTGGTTCCGGACAGAGAGACCCAGTACTTC. It yields the protein CASSLVPDRETQYF.

The chain links TRBV5-6 to TRBJ2-7; D may be TRBD1 (6 bases). The germline V gene has CDR1 SGHDT and CDR2 YYEEEE. The CDR3 contains 13 residues. The V end was cut by 1 base, the J end by 2 bases, with 7 bases between. Here the CDR3 reads CASSLQGTYEQYF. CDR3 sequence (DNA): TGTGCCAGCAGCTTGCAGGGGACCTACGAGCAGTACTTC.

In this sample, this clone turned up once. The CDR3 DNA follows: TGCAGCGCTGGGAACACAGGGACTGGAAACACCATATATTTT. Translating it yields CSAGNTGTGNTIYF. The rearrangement uses TRBV29-1 and TRBJ1-3, with D tentatively TRBD1 (6 bases). Trimming took 7 bases from V and 2 from J, leaving 15 bases between them. The CDR3 totals 14 residues. Germline CDR1 is SQVTM and CDR2 is ANQGSEA.

The genes are TRBV25-1 and TRBJ1-6, with D possibly being TRBD1 (5 bases). Germline V gene lookup returns CDR1 MGHDK and CDR2 SYGVNS. V gave up 1 base and J gave up 9 bases, with 10 bases separating them. This CDR3 is built from 14 residues. In nucleotides, the CDR3 is TGTGCCAGCAGTGAATGGGGGAGTGGTTCACCCCTCCACTTT. Translating gives CASSEWGSGSPLHF.

The chain employs TRBV18 and TRBJ2-4; D tentatively fits TRBD1 or TRBD2 (5 bases each). The CDR3 is made up of 12 amino acids. Germline assignment: CDR1 KGHSH and CDR2 LQKENI. V shed 4 bases and J shed 11 bases, with 12 bases lying between them. In DNA, the CDR3 is TGTGCCAGCTCACTAGGCCAGGGAGTTCAGTACTTC. This translates into CASSLGQGVQYF.

This rearrangement joins TRBV29-1 to TRBJ1-2, with unresolved D. The CDR3 is 13 amino acids. Germline lookup yields CDR1 SQVTM and CDR2 ANQGSEA. V lost 1 base and J lost 0, with 6 bases in between. The CDR3 bases are TGCAGCGTTGAAGGAGGTTCTAACTATGGCTACACCTTC. It is translated as CSVEGGSNYGYTF.

The chain couples TRBV29-1 to TRBJ1-5, with a possible D match to TRBD1 (5 bases). From germline, CDR1 is SQVTM and CDR2 ANQGSEA. Trimming stripped 6 bases from V and 3 bases from J, with 12 bases between. The CDR3 totals 13 residues. CDR3 amino acids: CSVSGTDNQPQHF. The CDR3 nucleotides are TGCAGCGTATCCGGGACGGACAATCAGCCCCAGCATTTT.

V and J are TRBV7-2 and TRBJ2-4; no firm D call. Trimming removed 3 bases at V and 8 bases at J, with 11 bases between. There are 13 residues in the CDR3. Germline loops: CDR1 SGHTA, CDR2 FQGNSA. CDR3 sequence (DNA): TGTGCCAGCAGCTTTTCCCCAAGGGACATTCAGTACTTC. It codes for CASSFSPRDIQYF.